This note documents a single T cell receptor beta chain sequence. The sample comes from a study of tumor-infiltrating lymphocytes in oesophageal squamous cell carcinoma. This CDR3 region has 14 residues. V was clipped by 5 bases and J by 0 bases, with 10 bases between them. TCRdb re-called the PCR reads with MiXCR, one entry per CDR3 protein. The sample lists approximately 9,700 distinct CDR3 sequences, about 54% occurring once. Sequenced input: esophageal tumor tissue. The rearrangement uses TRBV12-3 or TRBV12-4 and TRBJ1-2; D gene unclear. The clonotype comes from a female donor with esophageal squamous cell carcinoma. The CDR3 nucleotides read TGTGCCAGCAGTCCACACGGAGCTAACTATGGCTACACCTTC. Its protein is CASSPHGANYGYTF.